This entry describes one TCR beta chain. No antigen is known for it. The data are from a study of siplizumab effects on memory and regulatory T cells. Notes on the study in general: Roughly 75-96% of proliferating clones (CD4+ or CD8+) could not be assigned a naive or memory phenotype. Siplizumab led to significantly less abundant alloreactive sequences that could be traced back to unstimulated CD4+ memory cells. Contribution to the alloresponse seemed major for naive T cells, which also seemed more diverse than memory cells.

The germline V gene has CDR1 SEHNR and CDR2 FQNEAQ (reference sequence). The CDR3 consists of 13 residues. Trimming stripped 2 bases from V and 4 bases from J, with 8 bases between. Assay used: immunoSEQ multiplex PCR; TCRdb lists only in-frame clones, some missing. The top ten hold about 39% of the sample, which has 9,500 to 15,000 clones, around 45% seen once. The mixed lymphocyte reaction cells underwent coculture at 37°C for less than 7 days. This TCR came from a human donor in good health; the cells came from an allogeneic mixed lymphocyte reaction. Some clones in this sample may be carry-over from other donors' samples. The rearrangement joins TRBV7-9 to TRBJ1-2; the D gene is possibly TRBD1 (6 bases). The specimen was CFSE-low (dividing) CD8+ T cells sorted from an allogeneic mixed lymphocyte reaction. CDR3 DNA: TGTGCCAGCAGCTTAACAGGGCCCTATGGCTACACCTTC. It codes for CASSLTGPYGYTF.